This TCR beta chain derives from a study of shared clonotypes between healthy human individuals. The germline CDR1 and CDR2 sequences are MNHEY and SMNVEV (reference sequence). V gave up 5 bases and J gave up 5 bases, with 13 bases separating them. This CDR3 has 13 residues. The authors' processing: Junction-only sequences produced by ImmunoSEQ had no quality scores, so filtering differed. This table comes from immunoSEQ multiplex PCR, and its TCRdb copy is limited to in-frame clones, with some not included. V and J calls plus clone size are reproduced from that table; the DNA served to infer D and trimming. The table lists about 110,000 clones, around 68% of them singletons. About this clone itself: Its antigen is not identified.

Study-level results: Larger richness was generally estimated for naive than memory subsets.

This TCR was recovered from a woman aged 25 to 39 in good health. V and J are TRBV27 and TRBJ2-7, with a weak D call TRBD2 (5 bases). The sequenced material came from memory CD8+ T cells sorted from blood. Subset denoted: CD45RO+ cells pooled with CCR7-negative TemRA cells. The CDR3 sequence is CASSEIGGNEQYF. Here the CDR3 DNA reads TGTGCCAGCAGTGAAATCGGAGGCAACGAGCAGTACTTC.